Presented here are 16 T cell receptor beta chains from one specimen sequenced in a study of CD8 T cells in ankylosing spondylitis. TCRdb called the 5' RACE reads again in MiXCR, with one record for every CDR3 protein. Altogether 90,000 to 100,000 distinct CDR3 sequences are present, roughly 8.3% being singletons, with the ten largest covering nearly 10%. Sequencing used blood, either unsorted or a sorted T cell fraction (not recorded which). The receptor set was obtained from a male donor with ankylosing spondylitis or in good health (not recorded which).

This clonotype was observed a few times. This chain joins TRBV4-3 and TRBJ2-3, with TRBD2 matching over 14 bases. The CDR3 is 20 amino acids. V lost 0 bases, J lost 0 bases, and 8 bases stayed unmatched. The germline V gene encodes CDR1 LGHNA and CDR2 YSLEER. This CDR3 is CASSQDLGTSGSLSTDTQYF. The CDR3 region has the DNA TGCGCCAGCAGCCAAGATCTTGGGACTAGCGGGAGCTTGAGCACAGATACGCAGTATTTT.

Only a few counts were recorded for this clonotype. The gene calls are TRBV2 and TRBJ2-7; maybe TRBD2 (6 bases). The CDR3 runs 15 residues. Germline V gene data show CDR1 as SNHLY and CDR2 as FYNNEI. Deletions cut 5 bases from V and 6 bases from J, with 20 bases between. The chain's CDR3 is CASSSAGTLTVEQYF. The CDR3 DNA reads TGTGCCAGCAGTTCCGCCGGGACTCTAACGGTCGAGCAGTACTTC.

This clonotype was seen ten or more times. The rearrangement uses TRBV7-2 and TRBJ2-1, with D unresolved. Trimming removed 1 base at V and 0 bases at J, with 10 bases between. The V gene's germline CDR1 is SGHTA and CDR2 FQGNSA. The CDR3 is made up of 16 amino acids. The CDR3 bases are TGTGCCAGCAGCTTAGGGCGCATCAGCTCCTACAATGAGCAGTTCTTC. It is translated as CASSLGRISSYNEQFF.

This clonotype was seen ten or more times. The chain is built from TRBV12-3 or TRBV12-4 and TRBJ1-5; D is possibly TRBD1 (5 bases). The germline V and J ends were trimmed by 2 bases and 6 bases, with 14 bases remaining between them. The CDR3 consists of 15 residues. The CDR3 sequence is CASSLSGGAGQPQHF. Written as DNA, the CDR3 is TGTGCCAGCAGTTTATCGGGTGGGGCCGGTCAGCCCCAGCATTTT.

This clonotype was seen only a few times. The chain carries TRBV4-2 and TRBJ2-5, with TRBD2 identical over 8 bases. The J segment lost 2 bases and the V segment lost 7 bases, leaving 12 bases of the junction unmatched. This CDR3 comprises 16 residues. The V gene's germline CDR1 is LGHNA and CDR2 YNFKEQ. DNA of the CDR3: TGTGCCAGCACCTACCGGGGGGGCGGCCTTCAAGAGACCCAGTACTTC. Amino acids: CASTYRGGGLQETQYF.

The CDR3 protein is CASSQGDIRFF. As DNA, the CDR3 is TGTGCCAGCAGCCAAGGGGACATTCGGTTCTTC. J is TRBJ2-1 and V is TRBV3-1; the D gene is possibly TRBD1 (6 bases). Germline V gene data show CDR1 as LGHDT and CDR2 as YNNKEL (reference sequence). CDR3 length: 11 amino acids. Deletions cut 1 base from V and 15 bases from J, with 10 bases between.

This clonotype was counted many times. The gene calls are TRBV13 and TRBJ2-3, with 11 bases lining up with TRBD2. CDR1 and CDR2 (germline): PRHDT, FYEKMQ (reference sequence). The junction had 3 bases not matched to a gene; V was cut back by 3 bases and J by 4 bases. The CDR3 is 15 residues long. This CDR3 reads CASSFSGGGADTQYF. CDR3 DNA sequence: TGTGCCAGCAGCTTTAGCGGGGGGGGCGCAGATACGCAGTATTTT.

The sample holds many counts of this clonotype. V usage is TRBV6-5 and J usage is TRBJ2-1; D might be TRBD2 (6 bases). Trimming took 2 bases from V and 0 from J, leaving 11 bases between them. The CDR3 has 16 residues. CDR1 is MNHEY and CDR2 is SVGAGI in the germline V gene. The CDR3 DNA sequence: TGTGCCAGCAGTTACCTGGCGGGGAGCTCCTACAATGAGCAGTTCTTC. Protein product: CASSYLAGSSYNEQFF.

This clonotype was recorded many times. The chain combines TRBV20-1 with TRBJ2-1; 7 bases agree with TRBD2. J lost 7 bases, V lost 3 bases, and 6 bases had no gene match. Germline CDR1 reads DFQATT; CDR2 reads SNEGSKA (reference sequence). This CDR3 contains 13 residues. The CDR3 DNA reads TGCAGTGCTAGTCCCCTAGCGGAGAATGAGCAGTTCTTC. Translated, it gives CSASPLAENEQFF.

Worth noting for this clonotype: A much more abundant neighbour one base away suggests this may be a read error. The rearrangement uses TRBV7-2 and TRBJ1-1; no clear D gene. The CDR3 is 14 residues long. Germline-derived CDR1 and CDR2 are SGHTA and FQGNSA. CDR3 sequence reads: CANSSPGRNTEAFF. The CDR3 DNA sequence: TGTGCCAACAGCTCCCCTGGGAGGAACACTGAAGCTTTCTTT.

This clonotype was seen ten or more times. The chain combines TRBV3-1 with TRBJ2-7; 10 bases align to TRBD2. CDR1 LGHDT and CDR2 YNNKEL come from the germline V gene (reference sequence). The CDR3 is 18 residues long. V gave up 0 bases and J gave up 5 bases; unmatched junction bases: 13. Here the CDR3 DNA reads TGTGCCAGCAGCCAAGAAATAGCGGGAGGCCCCCTTGAAAACGAGCAGTACTTC. Encoded protein: CASSQEIAGGPLENEQYF.

This clonotype occurred many times. The rearrangement links TRBV30 to TRBJ2-3, with D perhaps TRBD2 (7 bases). CDR1 is GTSNPN, CDR2 SVGIG, per germline (reference sequence). The CDR3 runs to 13 residues. Trimming stripped 0 bases from V and 6 bases from J, with 10 bases between. The CDR3 DNA reads TGTGCCTGGAGTGTAGGCGGGGGCGATACGCAGTATTTT. Protein product: CAWSVGGGDTQYF.

In this sample, this clonotype turned up many times. This rearrangement joins TRBV15 to TRBJ1-5, with D possibly being TRBD1 (6 bases). Germline loops: CDR1 LNHNV, CDR2 YYDKDF (reference sequence). Deletions cut 3 bases from V and 2 bases from J, with 14 bases between. This CDR3 is 16 amino acids long. This chain's CDR3 is CATSRAQGYGNQPQHF. The CDR3 bases are TGTGCCACCAGCAGGGCTCAGGGGTACGGCAATCAGCCCCAGCATTTT.

Turning to this clonotype: Germline is not matched at one junction end, which may reflect a read error. This chain connects TRBV7-9 to TRBJ2-2; 10 nucleotides line up with TRBD1. Germline CDR1 is SEHNR and CDR2 is FQNEAQ (reference sequence). CDR3 length: 15 residues. CDR3 sequence: CASSYGQGVTGELLF. As DNA, the CDR3 is TGTGCCAGCAGCTATGGACAGGGGGTCACCGGGGAGCTGCTTTTT.

This clonotype was recorded many times. V and J are TRBV5-6 and TRBJ2-5; D not certain. The V gene's germline CDR1 is SGHDT and CDR2 YYEEEE. This CDR3 contains 12 residues. Trimming removed 1 base from V and 1 base from J, with 2 bases in between. CDR3 in amino acids: CASSLSQETQYF. CDR3 sequence (DNA): TGTGCCAGCAGCTTGAGCCAAGAGACCCAGTACTTC.

This clonotype was observed many times. CDR3 in amino acids: CSAKSRPLAAYNEQFF. The CDR3 nucleotides read TGCAGTGCCAAAAGTCGCCCCCTAGCGGCCTACAATGAGCAGTTCTTC. The chain combines TRBV20-1 with TRBJ2-1; 7 bases agree with TRBD2. This CDR3 spans 16 amino acids. V was pared by 6 bases and J by 2 bases, with 13 bases of the junction left unmatched. Germline V lookup: CDR1 DFQATT, CDR2 SNEGSKA (reference sequence).